This T cell receptor beta chain derives from a study of T cells in Graves' hyperthyroidism and ophthalmopathy. Whole-study results and caveats: Most clonotypes expanded in thyroid above 0.001 were likewise present in blood.

The CDR3 spans 16 residues. Deletions cut 4 bases from V and 4 bases from J, with 17 bases between. The germline gives CDR1 MNHEY, CDR2 SMNVEV (reference sequence). Thyroid ultrasound, orbital computed tomography, clinical symptoms, and serum thyroxine and TRAb underpinned diagnoses. Fresh peripheral blood, approximately 10 ml, was the source of the PBMCs. RNA transcripts served as the template for amplifying TCR beta CDR3 regions. In the first-round RT-PCR of the TCR CDR3, the HTBI primer set was used. TCRdb ran MiXCR on the multiplex PCR reads and lists one entry per CDR3 protein. There are nearly 600,000 distinct CDR3 sequences in the sample; approximately 14% occur only once, and 5.8% lies in the top ten. In the case of this clonotype: The antigen is not known.

This receptor was identified in a woman between 25 and 40 years old with Graves' hyperthyroidism that later progressed to Graves' ophthalmopathy. The sequencing input was blood. V and J are TRBV27 and TRBJ1-3, with a weak D call TRBD1 (6 bases). The CDR3 DNA reads TGTGCCAGCAGTTCGGTGGCAGGGGTCTACGGAAACACCATATATTTT. This translates into CASSSVAGVYGNTIYF.